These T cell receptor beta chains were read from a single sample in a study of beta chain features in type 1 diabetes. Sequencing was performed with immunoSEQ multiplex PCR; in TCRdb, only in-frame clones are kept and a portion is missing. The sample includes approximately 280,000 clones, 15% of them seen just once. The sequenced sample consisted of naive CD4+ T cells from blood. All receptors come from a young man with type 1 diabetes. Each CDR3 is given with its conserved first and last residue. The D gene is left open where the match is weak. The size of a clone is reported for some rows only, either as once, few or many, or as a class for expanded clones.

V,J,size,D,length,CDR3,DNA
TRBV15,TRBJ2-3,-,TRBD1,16,CATSRDPTGAADTQYF,TGTGCCACCAGCAGAGATCCGACAGGGGCCGCAGATACGCAGTATTTT
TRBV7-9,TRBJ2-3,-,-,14,CASRGHPTLDTQYF,TGTGCCAGCAGGGGGCACCCCACGCTGGATACGCAGTATTTT
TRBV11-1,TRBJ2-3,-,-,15,CASSFRGGWADTQYF,TGTGCCAGCAGCTTTAGGGGCGGTTGGGCCGATACGCAGTATTTT
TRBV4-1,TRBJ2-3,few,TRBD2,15,CASSQDLRGADTQYF,TGCGCCAGCAGCCAAGATCTCCGGGGGGCAGATACGCAGTATTTT
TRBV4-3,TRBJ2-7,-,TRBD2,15,CASSQSERGRYEQYF,TGCGCCAGCAGCCAATCCGAGCGGGGCCGCTACGAGCAGTACTTC
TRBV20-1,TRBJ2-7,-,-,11,CSAYRDYEQYF,TGCAGTGCCTACAGGGACTACGAGCAGTACTTC
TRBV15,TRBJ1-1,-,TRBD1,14,CATSVRTGGTEAFF,TGTGCCACCAGCGTTCGAACAGGGGGCACTGAAGCTTTCTTT
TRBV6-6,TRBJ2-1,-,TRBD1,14,CASSYSGQGNEQFF,TGTGCCAGCAGTTACTCGGGACAGGGCAATGAGCAGTTCTTC
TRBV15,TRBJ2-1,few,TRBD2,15,CATSRGGGPVGEQFF,TGTGCCACCAGCAGAGGCGGGGGGCCGGTCGGTGAGCAGTTCTTC
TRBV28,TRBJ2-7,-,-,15,CASRPIKLNRDEQYF,TGTGCCAGCAGACCAATTAAATTAAACAGGGACGAGCAGTACTTC
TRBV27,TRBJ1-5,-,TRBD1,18,CASSSGQGEWYSNQPQHF,TGTGCCAGCAGTTCTGGACAGGGAGAGTGGTATAGCAATCAGCCCCAGCATTTT
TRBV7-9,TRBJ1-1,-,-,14,CASSLQTRNTEAFF,TGTGCCAGCAGCCTACAGACCCGGAACACTGAAGCTTTCTTT
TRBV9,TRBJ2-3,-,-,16,CASSVALGAQGDTQYF,TGTGCCAGCAGCGTAGCTCTAGGGGCCCAGGGAGATACGCAGTATTTT
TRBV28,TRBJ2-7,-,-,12,CASSPLYYEQYF,TGTGCCAGCAGTCCACTCTACTACGAGCAGTACTTC
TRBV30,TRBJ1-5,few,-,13,CAWSYARTQPQHF,TGTGCCTGGAGCTACGCGAGAACTCAGCCCCAGCATTTT
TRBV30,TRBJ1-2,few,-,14,CAWNVGTGSYGYTF,TGTGCCTGGAATGTCGGAACAGGCTCCTATGGCTACACCTTC
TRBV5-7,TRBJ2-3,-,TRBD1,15,CASSLCGRGRSTQYF,TGTGCCAGCAGCTTGTGCGGCAGGGGGCGAAGTACGCAGTATTTT
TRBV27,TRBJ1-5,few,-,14,CASTLIGGFEPQHF,TGTGCCAGCACCCTGATCGGCGGATTTGAGCCCCAGCATTTT
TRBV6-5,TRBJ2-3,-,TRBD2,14,CASSYAGGTDTQYF,TGTGCCAGCAGTTACGCGGGGGGCACAGATACGCAGTATTTT
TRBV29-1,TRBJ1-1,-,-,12,CSVEGFSTEAFF,TGCAGCGTGGAGGGGTTTTCGACTGAAGCTTTCTTT
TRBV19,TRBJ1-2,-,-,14,CASRSTGLNYGYTF,TGTGCCAGTAGGAGCACAGGCCTTAACTATGGCTACACCTTC
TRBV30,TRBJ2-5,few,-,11,CAWSVGGTQYF,TGTGCCTGGAGTGTGGGGGGGACCCAGTACTTC
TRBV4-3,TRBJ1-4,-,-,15,CASSQGNRANEKLFF,TGCGCCAGCAGCCAAGGCAACAGGGCTAATGAAAAACTGTTTTTT
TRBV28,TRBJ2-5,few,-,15,CASSFGGGARETQYF,TGTGCCAGCAGTTTCGGTGGGGGGGCAAGGGAGACCCAGTACTTC
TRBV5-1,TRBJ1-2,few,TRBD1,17,CASSLSVIQGIEGGYTF,TGCGCCAGCAGCTTATCGGTAATACAGGGGATCGAAGGCGGCTACACCTTC
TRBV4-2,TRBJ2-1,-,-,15,CASSQDRVSYNEQFF,TGTGCCAGCAGCCAAGATCGGGTCTCCTACAATGAGCAGTTCTTC
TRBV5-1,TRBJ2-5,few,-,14,CASYLGSGKETQYF,TGCGCCAGCTATCTGGGGAGCGGTAAGGAGACCCAGTACTTC
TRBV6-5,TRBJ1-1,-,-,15,CASSISPGLKREAFF,TGTGCCAGCAGTATCTCCCCGGGACTCAAACGCGAAGCTTTCTTT
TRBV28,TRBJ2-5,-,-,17,CASNGYLGAIIQETQYF,TGTGCCAGCAACGGGTACCTGGGGGCGATCATTCAAGAGACCCAGTACTTC
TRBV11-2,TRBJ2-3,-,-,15,CASSLLAIRTNTQYF,TGTGCCAGCAGCTTATTAGCGATCCGTACCAATACGCAGTATTTT
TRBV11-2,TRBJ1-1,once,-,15,CASSVRQDMNTEAFF,TGTGCCAGCAGCGTACGACAAGACATGAACACTGAAGCTTTCTTT
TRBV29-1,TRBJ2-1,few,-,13,CSVSKGQPLKQFF,TGCAGCGTTTCGAAGGGGCAACCTTTAAAGCAGTTCTTC
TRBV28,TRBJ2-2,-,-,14,CASKRVELTGELFF,TGTGCCAGCAAACGGGTGGAGTTAACCGGGGAGCTGTTTTTT
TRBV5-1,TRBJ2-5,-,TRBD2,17,CASSLGAGGPYQETQYF,TGCGCCAGCAGCTTGGGAGCGGGGGGCCCCTACCAAGAGACCCAGTACTTC
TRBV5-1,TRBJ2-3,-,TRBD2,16,CASSRGLAGGPDTQYF,TGCGCCAGCAGCCGGGGACTAGCGGGAGGGCCGGATACGCAGTATTTT
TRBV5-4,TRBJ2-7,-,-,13,CASSLDARGEQYF,TGTGCCAGCAGCTTGGACGCGCGGGGCGAGCAGTACTTC
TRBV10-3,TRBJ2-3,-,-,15,CAIRRRGAQADTQYF,TGTGCCATCAGGCGGCGGGGTGCACAAGCAGATACGCAGTATTTT
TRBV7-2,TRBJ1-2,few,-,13,CASSFGQNYGYTF,TGTGCCAGCAGCTTCGGACAGAACTATGGCTACACCTTC
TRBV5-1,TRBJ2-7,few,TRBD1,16,CASSLDAGTGSYEQYF,TGCGCCAGCAGCTTGGACGCCGGGACAGGGTCGTACGAGCAGTACTTC
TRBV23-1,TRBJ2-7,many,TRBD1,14,CASAARQGSYEQYF,TGCGCCAGCGCCGCCAGACAGGGGTCCTACGAGCAGTACTTC
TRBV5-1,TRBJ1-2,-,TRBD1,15,CASSWDGQVLYGYTF,TGCGCCAGCAGCTGGGATGGACAGGTTCTATATGGCTACACCTTC
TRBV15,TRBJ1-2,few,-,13,CATSRAGSYGYTF,TGTGCCACCAGCAGAGCAGGCTCTTATGGCTACACCTTC
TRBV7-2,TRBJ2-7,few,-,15,CASTPKLKPTHEQYF,TGTGCCAGCACCCCGAAGTTAAAGCCCACCCACGAGCAGTACTTC
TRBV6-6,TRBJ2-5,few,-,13,CASSYSTVGTQYF,TGTGCCAGCAGTTACTCAACAGTTGGGACCCAGTACTTC
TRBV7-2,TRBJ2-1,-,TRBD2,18,CASSFKSPGLAGVHEQFF,TGTGCCAGCAGCTTCAAGAGTCCGGGACTAGCGGGGGTCCATGAGCAGTTCTTC
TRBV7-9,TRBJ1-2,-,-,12,CASSSSYYGYTF,TGTGCCAGCAGCTCCTCCTACTATGGCTACACCTTC
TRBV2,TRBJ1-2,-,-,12,CASMGRDYGYTF,TGTGCCAGCATGGGCCGCGACTATGGCTACACCTTC
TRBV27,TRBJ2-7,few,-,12,CASSPPEGEQYF,TGTGCCAGCAGTCCCCCGGAGGGGGAGCAGTACTTC
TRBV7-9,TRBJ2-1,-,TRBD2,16,CASVVDRRGLNNEQFF,TGTGCCAGCGTTGTCGACCGGCGGGGGTTGAACAATGAGCAGTTCTTC
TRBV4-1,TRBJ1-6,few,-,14,CASRRTDMNSPLHF,TGCGCCAGCAGGCGGACAGATATGAATTCACCCCTCCACTTT
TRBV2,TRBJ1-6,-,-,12,CATGGEDRSLHF,TGTGCCACTGGGGGGGAAGATCGATCACTCCACTTT